The T cell receptor (beta chain) under discussion was sequenced for a study of T-cell memory formation after mild COVID-19. At the level of the study: Clusters of TCRs were largely donor specific. Whole-study results and caveats: Nothing showed for sure that second-wave clones peaking on day 37 were SARS-CoV-2 specific.

This clonotype was picked up a small number of times. Antigen specificity is unknown. Germline V gives CDR1 SGHRS, CDR2 YFSETQ. The CDR3 has 13 residues. The ends were cut back, 0 bases at V and 6 bases at J, with 10 bases in the middle. TCRdb passed the 5' RACE reads through MiXCR, listing each CDR3 protein once. The data show fewer than 95,000 distinct CDR3 sequences, with 10% to 15% seen just once and about 29% held by the top ten. This chain links TRBV5-1 with TRBJ2-7; D is perhaps TRBD2 (6 bases). The source is an adult woman who had mild COVID-19 (a few samples of this study predate the infection). Cell type and time point are not known. Sequencing used PBMCs or a T cell subset sorted from them (not recorded which). CDR3 region: CASSLVGGGEQYF. The CDR3 nucleotides read TGCGCCAGCAGCTTGGTTGGGGGAGGCGAGCAGTACTTC.